The 8 T cell receptor beta chains reported below all come from one sample, sequenced in a study of a mutant IDH1 vaccine in newly diagnosed glioma. These receptors' targets are unknown. Some clones are missing from TCRdb's copy, which holds only in-frame ones; the method was immunoSEQ multiplex PCR. The sample yields about 42,000 clones, about 80% seen once. As to time point: week 35, safety follow-up. Alongside topical imiquimod, each dose of vaccine comprised 300 ug of mutant IDH1 20-mer peptide. The source was PBMCs, collected from a glioma patient whose treatment included an IDH1 peptide vaccine. Every receptor here comes from a woman aged 45-59 years with glioma.

This clone was counted once. The rearrangement joins TRBV9 to TRBJ2-1, with D perhaps matching TRBD1 or TRBD2 (5 bases each). The CDR3 runs to 15 residues. V lost 7 bases and J 10 bases, leaving 24 bases between the germline ends. Germline-derived CDR1 and CDR2 are SGDLS and YYNGEE. CDR3 nucleotides: TGTGCCAGCGGCCCGGGGACGGCCGCCACGGGGGAGCAGTTCTTC. Translated: CASGPGTAATGEQFF. Complete variable domain (other parts from reference TRBV9 and TRBJ2-1): DSGVTQTPKHLITATGQRVTLRCSPRSGDLSVYWYQQSLDQGLQFLIQYYNGEERAKGNILERFSAQQFPDLHSELNLSSLELGDSALYFCASGPGTAATGEQFFGPGTRLTVL.

A single count supports this clone. The chain is built from TRBV5-1 and TRBJ1-5; D not resolved. Germline V lookup: CDR1 SGHRS, CDR2 YFSETQ. Trimming took 1 base from V and 0 from J, leaving 17 bases between them. The CDR3 loop spans 18 amino acids. CDR3 region: CASSLLPQRESSNQPQHF. CDR3 nucleotide sequence: TGCGCCAGCAGCTTGTTACCACAAAGGGAAAGTAGCAATCAGCCCCAGCATTTT.

The chain couples TRBV9 to TRBJ1-6; 7 bases are shared with TRBD1. The CDR3 length is 17 residues. The V gene end was trimmed by 0 bases and the J gene end by 7 bases; junction bases not matched to a gene: 10. Germline values: CDR1 SGDLS, CDR2 YYNGEE. The CDR3 sequence is CASSVAPRQGPNSPLHF. CDR3 DNA sequence: TGTGCCAGCAGCGTAGCGCCTAGACAGGGTCCGAATTCACCCCTCCACTTT.

The chain couples TRBV6-5 to TRBJ1-1; D may be TRBD1 (6 bases). The germline V and J ends were trimmed by 5 bases and 1 base, with 11 bases remaining between them. CDR1 is MNHEY and CDR2 is SVGAGI in the germline V gene. The CDR3 totals 14 residues. The CDR3 protein is CASSRGSSNTEAFF. In DNA form, the CDR3 reads TGTGCCAGCAGTAGGGGGTCCTCGAACACTGAAGCTTTCTTT.

The chain is built from TRBV2 and TRBJ1-2; D is possibly TRBD1 (5 bases). Trimming took off 6 bases at V and 6 bases at J, with 14 bases between the two ends. CDR1 and CDR2 from the germline V gene are SNHLY and FYNNEI. The CDR3 spans 13 residues. CDR3 nucleotides: TGTGCCAGCAGGGTGGGGGGAACGGATGGCTACACCTTC. The encoded protein is CASRVGGTDGYTF.

The chain combines TRBV6-6 with TRBJ2-5; D is unclear. This CDR3 is built from 13 residues. V lost 0 bases to trimming and J lost 2 bases, with 4 bases between them. CDR1 and CDR2 from the germline V gene are MNHNY and SVGAGI (reference sequence). DNA for the CDR3: TGTGCCAGCAGTTACTCGAAGCAAGAGACCCAGTACTTC. This gives the protein CASSYSKQETQYF.

This chain joins TRBV7-9 and TRBJ2-1; D possibly matches TRBD1 or TRBD2 (6 bases each). Looked up from germline, CDR1 is SEHNR and CDR2 is FQNEAQ (reference sequence). This CDR3 has 15 residues. V was shortened by 6 bases and J by 5 bases, with 17 bases between the two germline ends. CDR3: CASSPSRRGDNEQFF. Written as DNA, the CDR3 is TGTGCCAGCAGTCCCTCTCGAAGGGGGGACAATGAGCAGTTCTTC.

This clone has only a few counts. The CDR3 region is CASSLFLTDTQYF. In DNA form, the CDR3 reads TGTGCCAGCAGTTTGTTCCTCACAGATACGCAGTATTTT. The V gene is TRBV6-6, the J gene TRBJ2-3; the D is unclear. Germline V gives CDR1 MNHNY, CDR2 SVGAGI (reference sequence). V lost 4 bases to trimming and J lost 2 bases, with 7 bases between them. The length of the CDR3 is 13 residues.